This T cell receptor beta chain originates from a study of cytomegalovirus exposure and HLA in healthy donors. Whole-study findings and limits: The authors later linked a missense DCLRE1C variant to TCR beta V- and J-gene trimming.

60 Vbeta and 13 Jbeta primers were used in PCR. Using immunoSEQ multiplex PCR, the repertoire was profiled, and TCRdb retains in-frame clones only, with some absent. This table holds approximately 150,000 clones, roughly 73% found once. With regard to this clone: Its matching antigen is unknown.

The TCR was taken from a man younger than 30 in good health and CMV-seropositive. Sequencing used PBMCs.

The CDR3 nucleotides read TGTGCCAGCAGCCTGACAGGGGGACATGCGGGCAATGAGCAGTTCTTC. Amino acid sequence: CASSLTGGHAGNEQFF. The rearrangement links TRBV14 to TRBJ2-1, with TRBD1 identical over 9 bases. J lost 6 bases, V lost 4 bases, and 10 bases had no gene match. This CDR3 spans 16 amino acids. The V gene's germline CDR1 is SGHDN and CDR2 FVKESK. The entire variable domain, with the rest obtained from reference TRBV14 and TRBJ2-1, is as follows: EAGVTQFPSHSVIEKGQTVTLRCDPISGHDNLYWYRRVMGKEIKFLLHFVKESKQDESGMPNNRFLAERTGGTYSTLKVQPAELEDSGVYFCASSLTGGHAGNEQFFGPGTRLTVL.